This T cell receptor (beta chain) was profiled in a study of blood T cell repertoires in COVID-19 (dated by TCRdb to 2018 to 2020). Study-level background: The collaborator samples originated in the United States, Italy and Spain and spanned the acute and convalescent phases of COVID-19. The samples were drawn from two sources: the first 160 participants of the ongoing ImmuneRACE study, and 1,254 subjects contributed by 6 global collaborators. Nearly every sample came with metadata listing a de-identified subject ID, COVID-19 status, age in years and sex. Where available, HLA class I and class II types were taken from metadata supplied by the sample provider and were not determined by assay-based typing. A freely available public database, intended as a resource for researchers studying the immune response to SARS-CoV-2, is where the repertoires were released. Deeply sampled blood TCRbeta repertoires from subjects exposed to, actively infected with, or recovered from COVID-19 were included in the dataset. The prospective study material was composed of cDNA or gDNA derived from T cells, B-cell-depleted T cells, or PBMCs. Paper-wide results and their limitations: How much clinical and demographic metadata was included differed by source and by participant, and the metadata was provided uncurated.

The immunoSEQ Assay, a bias-controlled multiplex PCR, was used to amplify TCRbeta CDR3 regions from genomic DNA. As for how the authors treated the data: Within the assay, amplification of reference gene primers was used to estimate how many nucleated cells each sample contained. Sequence reads were collapsed and filtered to measure the absolute abundance of every unique TCRbeta CDR3 rearrangement. Productive Simpson clonality was computed per sample as the square root of Simpson's diversity index over productive rearrangements. The table comes from immuneACCESS by way of TCRdb, which keeps in-frame sequences with V and J called. Part of the clones is missing from these tables; in studies checked, under half for an unresolved V gene and the rest for unknown reasons. That table is the source of V, J and clone size, and D and trimming were worked out from the DNA. The sample has approximately 440,000 clones on record, about 92% of them singletons. The top ten clones comprise about 0.57% of the sample.

V is cut back by 3 bases and J by 7 bases, with 5 bases in the junction unmatched. The CDR3 covers 13 residues, taking in both the cysteine and the phenylalanine. The kept DNA is CDR3 alone, 39 bases in frame from the first base. In the prospective study, participants were about 18 to 95 years old, resided in about two dozen geographic areas of the United States, and were enrolled through a virtual design. To assign participants to cohorts, the prospective study relied on clinical history that participants themselves reported in a screening survey and a study questionnaire. Recovered participants in ImmuneRACE Cohort 3 were defined as having two consecutive negative NP/OP PCR tests, clearance from a healthcare professional, or resolution of symptoms. In the prospective study, mobile phlebotomists collected whole blood, serum and a nasopharyngeal or oropharyngeal swab from each participant. Over a roughly 2-month period, participants in the prospective study had the option of providing additional blood draws and questionnaires. Prospective study blood samples were shipped either frozen or at room temperature before DNA extraction.

In the case of this clone: Its antigen is still unknown. Base qualities are not provided; no much larger clone lies one nucleotide away.

The chain uses TRBV12-3 or TRBV12-4 and TRBJ2-7; 8 central nucleotides agree with TRBD1. The sequencing sample was made of PBMCs or T cells enriched from blood (not recorded which). This TCR came from a man younger than 30 who had recovered from COVID-19. The CDR3 is CASSLTGAGEQYF. In nucleotides, the sequence is TGTGCCAGCAGTTTGACAGGGGCTGGGGAGCAGTACTTC.